Listed here are 12 T cell receptor beta chains from one sample, sequenced in a study of T cells after yellow fever vaccination (dated by TCRdb to the late 2010s). The treatment or condition tag for this specimen amounts to: live attenuated yellow fever vaccine strain. To prepare the library, 5' RACE was applied. TCRdb names Illumina HiSeq 2500 as the instrument used. TCRdb reworked the public reads: Q25 trimming with fastp, MiXCR clone assembly, productive beta chains retained. Rows matching on CDR3 protein sequence are summarized as one entry with the most common DNA and genes. The sample table contains 42,000 or so distinct CDR3 sequences; only one count was recorded for 6% to 7% of them. 15% of the sample is held by the ten biggest clonotypes. Sequenced here: CD8+ T cells not binding an NS4B(214-222) dextramer, sorted from PBMCs, sampled 45 days after the yellow fever booster vaccination. What the cell subset or site label conveys for this sample: NS4B epitope dextramer-negative CD8 T cells. Receptors originate from a man aged 30 to 45 who received the YFV17D yellow fever vaccine.

For this clonotype: A much larger clone differs by one base, so this may be a read error. The chain recombines TRBV24-1 with TRBJ2-3; perhaps TRBD1 as D (5 bases). The CDR3 is 14 amino acids. The germline gives CDR1 KGHDR, CDR2 SFDVKD. V lost 4 bases, J lost 6 bases, and 13 bases lay in between. CDR3 DNA sequence: TGTGCCACCAGTGACAGGCAGGGTTTTGATACGCAGTATTTT. Translated, it gives CATSDRQGFDTQYF.

This clonotype was seen repeatedly, ten times or more. The chain recombines TRBV5-6 with TRBJ2-7; the D gene is possibly TRBD2 (5 bases). The CDR3 length is 15 residues. Trimming shortened V by 3 bases and J by 2 bases, and 15 bases separated the two germline ends. The V gene's germline CDR1 is SGHDT and CDR2 YYEEEE. The chain's CDR3 is CASSWSGWGTYEQYF. The CDR3 DNA reads TGTGCCAGCAGCTGGAGCGGCTGGGGTACCTACGAGCAGTACTTC.

At least ten counts were recorded for this clonotype. V gene TRBV19 combines with J gene TRBJ2-7, with 8 bases identical to TRBD1. J gave up 7 bases and V 6 bases, and 8 bases lay outside the gene matches. This CDR3 has 13 amino acids. CDR1 and CDR2 (germline): LNHDA, SQIVND (reference sequence). CDR3 sequence (DNA): TGTGCCAGTAGCTTGGGGACAGGTATGGAGCAGTACTTC. This codes for CASSLGTGMEQYF.

In this sample, this clonotype turned up many times. The chain uses TRBV6-2 or TRBV6-3 and TRBJ2-6; D call uncertain. V gave up 2 bases and J gave up 0 bases, with 2 bases separating them. Germline lookup yields CDR1 MNHEY and CDR2 SVGEGT. This CDR3 has 14 amino acids. The CDR3 sequence: CASSYNSGANVLTF. CDR3 coding DNA: TGTGCCAGCAGTTACAACTCTGGGGCCAACGTCCTGACTTTC.

In this sample, this clonotype turned up many times. The rearrangement uses TRBV28 and TRBJ2-7, with 7 bases identical to TRBD2. The V and J ends lost 8 bases and 5 bases, in that order; junction bases with no gene match: 9. Germline-derived CDR1 and CDR2 are MDHEN and SYDVKM. This CDR3 region has 13 residues. The CDR3: CASVGGRSHEQYF. The CDR3 DNA sequence: TGTGCCAGCGTGGGCGGGAGATCCCACGAGCAGTACTTC.

This rearrangement joins TRBV4-2 to TRBJ1-2; D not resolved. Germline lookup yields CDR1 LGHNA and CDR2 YNFKEQ. The CDR3 contains 15 residues. Trimming took off 2 bases at V and 6 bases at J, with 16 bases between the two ends. The CDR3 DNA sequence: TGTGCCAGCAGCCAACTTCCCGGGGAGGGTGATGGCTACACCTTC. It specifies CASSQLPGEGDGYTF.

This clonotype was counted many times. The J gene is TRBJ2-2, the V gene TRBV6-2 or TRBV6-3, with 8 bases matching TRBD1. Trimming at V came to 1 base and at J to 4 bases, leaving 5 bases not matched to a gene. Germline-derived CDR1 and CDR2 are MNHEY and SVGEGT. CDR3 length: 16 residues. The DNA of the CDR3 is TGTGCCAGCAGTTACTTCGGACAGGGAGGCACCGGGGAGCTGTTTTTT. Protein sequence: CASSYFGQGGTGELFF.

The chain has TRBV23-1 and TRBJ2-3; D gene uncertain. TRBV23-1 is reported as an ORF; its role is uncertain. CDR3 length: 14 residues. Trimming took 3 bases from V and 2 from J, leaving 9 bases between them. As DNA, the CDR3 is TGCGCCAGCAGTCACCACCGTGACACAGATACGCAGTATTTT. As protein: CASSHHRDTDTQYF.

This clonotype was recorded many times. CDR3 loop: CAISGQADRASTDTQYF. CDR3 DNA sequence: TGTGCCATCAGTGGACAAGCCGACAGGGCTAGCACAGATACGCAGTATTTT. This chain joins TRBV10-3 and TRBJ2-3; TRBD1 agrees at 7 bases. This CDR3 comprises 17 residues. In germline, CDR1 is ENHRY, CDR2 SYGVKD. V lost 4 bases and J lost 0; bases outside the gene matches: 10.

At least ten counts were recorded for this clonotype. The CDR3 region has the DNA TGTGCCAGCAGCTTACCAGCTAGCGCAGAGACCCAGTACTTC. It specifies CASSLPASAETQYF. The genes are TRBV7-2 and TRBJ2-5; D is possibly TRBD2 (6 bases). The V and J ends lost 2 bases and 4 bases respectively, with 11 bases between them. Germline assignment: CDR1 SGHTA and CDR2 FQGNSA. The CDR3 totals 14 residues.

This clonotype was found many times. This chain links TRBV27 with TRBJ2-1; either TRBD1 or TRBD2 may supply D (5 bases each). The CDR3 has 15 amino acids. Germline values: CDR1 MNHEY, CDR2 SMNVEV (reference sequence). Trimming removed 6 bases from V and 5 bases from J, with 17 bases in between. CDR3 sequence: CASSLGTGRDNEQFF. Here the CDR3 DNA reads TGTGCCAGCAGCTTAGGTACGGGGCGGGACAATGAGCAGTTCTTC.

The rearrangement joins TRBV5-6 to TRBJ2-3; 9 positions agree with TRBD1. This CDR3 is built from 18 residues. Per the germline V gene, CDR1 is SGHDT and CDR2 is YYEEEE. V lost 4 bases and J lost 0; bases outside the gene matches: 12. The CDR3 DNA reads TGTGCCAGCAGCACCGGGGACAGGGAATATGCTAGCACAGATACGCAGTATTTT. This translates into CASSTGDREYASTDTQYF.